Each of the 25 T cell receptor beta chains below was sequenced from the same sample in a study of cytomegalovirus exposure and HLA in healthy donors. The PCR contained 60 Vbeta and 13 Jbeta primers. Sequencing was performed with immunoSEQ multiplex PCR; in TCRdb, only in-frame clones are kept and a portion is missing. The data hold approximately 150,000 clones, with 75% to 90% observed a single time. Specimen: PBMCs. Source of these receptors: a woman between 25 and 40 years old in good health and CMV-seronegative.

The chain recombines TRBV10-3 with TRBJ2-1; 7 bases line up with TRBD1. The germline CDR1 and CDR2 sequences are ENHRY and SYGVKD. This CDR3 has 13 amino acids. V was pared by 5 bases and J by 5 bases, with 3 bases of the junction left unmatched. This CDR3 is CAISLGTDNEQFF. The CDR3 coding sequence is TGTGCCATCAGTCTTGGGACAGACAATGAGCAGTTCTTC.

The CDR3 is CASSLLTGSKREKLFF. In DNA form, the CDR3 reads TGCGCCAGCAGCTTGTTGACAGGGTCCAAGCGCGAAAAACTGTTTTTT. The chain recombines TRBV5-1 with TRBJ1-4; 7 bases fit TRBD1. V was clipped by 1 base and J by 8 bases; unmatched bases: 11. From germline, CDR1 is SGHRS and CDR2 YFSETQ. The CDR3 is made up of 16 amino acids.

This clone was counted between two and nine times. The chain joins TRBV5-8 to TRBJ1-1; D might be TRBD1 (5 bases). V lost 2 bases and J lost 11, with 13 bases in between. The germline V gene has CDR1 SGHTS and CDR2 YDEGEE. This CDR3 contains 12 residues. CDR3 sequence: CASSLRQSVAFF. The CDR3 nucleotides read TGTGCCAGCAGCTTAAGACAGTCCGTGGCTTTCTTT.

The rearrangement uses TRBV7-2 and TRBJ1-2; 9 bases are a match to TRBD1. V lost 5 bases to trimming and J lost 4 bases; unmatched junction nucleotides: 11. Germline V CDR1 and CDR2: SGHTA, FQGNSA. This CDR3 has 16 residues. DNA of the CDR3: TGTGCCAGCAGCCAAATTCGACAGGGGGGAACCTATGGCTACACCTTC. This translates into CASSQIRQGGTYGYTF.

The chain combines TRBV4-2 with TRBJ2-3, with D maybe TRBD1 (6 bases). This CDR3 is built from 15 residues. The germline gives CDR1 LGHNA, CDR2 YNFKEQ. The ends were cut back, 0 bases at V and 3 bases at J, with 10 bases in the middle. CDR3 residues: CASSQDPQGTDTQYF. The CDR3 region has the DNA TGTGCCAGCAGCCAAGATCCCCAGGGGACAGATACGCAGTATTTT.

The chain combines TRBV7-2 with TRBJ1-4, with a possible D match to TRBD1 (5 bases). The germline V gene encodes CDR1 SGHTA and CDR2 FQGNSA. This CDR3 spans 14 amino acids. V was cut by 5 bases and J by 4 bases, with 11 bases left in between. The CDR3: CASSPGHVNEKLFF. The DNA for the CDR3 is TGTGCCAGCAGCCCCGGACACGTTAATGAAAAACTGTTTTTT.

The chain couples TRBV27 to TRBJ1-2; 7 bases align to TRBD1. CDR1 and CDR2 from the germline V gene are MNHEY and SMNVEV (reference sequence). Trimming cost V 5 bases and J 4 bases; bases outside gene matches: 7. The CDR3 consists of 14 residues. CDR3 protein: CASSKNRGSYGYTF. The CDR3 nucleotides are TGTGCCAGCAGTAAAAACAGGGGTAGCTATGGCTACACCTTC.

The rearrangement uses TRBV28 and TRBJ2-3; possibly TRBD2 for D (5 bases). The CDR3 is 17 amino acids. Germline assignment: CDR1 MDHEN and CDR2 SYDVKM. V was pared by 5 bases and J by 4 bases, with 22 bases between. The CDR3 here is CASSTLVIRGFADTQYF. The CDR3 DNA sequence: TGTGCCAGCAGTACCTTAGTGATTCGGGGTTTCGCAGATACGCAGTATTTT. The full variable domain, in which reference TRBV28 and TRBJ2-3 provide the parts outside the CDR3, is DVKVTQSSRYLVKRTGEKVFLECVQDMDHENMFWYRQDPGLGLRLIYFSYDVKMKEKGDIPEGYSVSREKKERFSLILESASTNQTSMYLCASSTLVIRGFADTQYFGPGTRLTVL.

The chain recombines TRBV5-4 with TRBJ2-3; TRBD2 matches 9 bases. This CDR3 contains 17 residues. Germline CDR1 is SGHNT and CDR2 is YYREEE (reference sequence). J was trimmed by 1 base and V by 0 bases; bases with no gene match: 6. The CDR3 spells CASSLVLAGVRTDTQYF. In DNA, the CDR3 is TGTGCCAGCAGCTTGGTATTAGCGGGAGTCCGCACAGATACGCAGTATTTT.

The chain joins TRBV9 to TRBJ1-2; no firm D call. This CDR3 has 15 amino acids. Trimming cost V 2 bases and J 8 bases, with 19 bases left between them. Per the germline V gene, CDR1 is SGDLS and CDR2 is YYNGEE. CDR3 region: CASSVRAVGKEGYTF. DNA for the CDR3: TGTGCCAGCAGCGTTCGAGCGGTGGGGAAGGAGGGCTACACCTTC.

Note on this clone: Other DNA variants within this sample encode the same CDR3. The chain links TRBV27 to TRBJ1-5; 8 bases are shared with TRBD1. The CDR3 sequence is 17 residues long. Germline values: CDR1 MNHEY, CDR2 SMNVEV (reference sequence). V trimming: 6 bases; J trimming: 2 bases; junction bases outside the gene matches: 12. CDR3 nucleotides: TGTGCCAGCAGCAACCGACAGGGGAAGTTCGGCAATCAGCCCCAGCATTTT. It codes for CASSNRQGKFGNQPQHF.

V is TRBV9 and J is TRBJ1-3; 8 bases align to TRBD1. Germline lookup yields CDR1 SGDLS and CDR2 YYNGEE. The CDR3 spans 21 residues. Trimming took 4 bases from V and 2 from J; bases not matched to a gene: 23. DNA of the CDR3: TGTGCCAGCAGCTTCTCACCAAGGGGGACAGGACCCGCGGACCCTGGAAACACCATATATTTT. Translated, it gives CASSFSPRGTGPADPGNTIYF.

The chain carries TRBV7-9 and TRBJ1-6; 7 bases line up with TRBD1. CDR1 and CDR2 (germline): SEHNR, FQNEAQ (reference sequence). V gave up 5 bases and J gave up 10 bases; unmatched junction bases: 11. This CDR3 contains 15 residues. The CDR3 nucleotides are TGTGCCAGCAGCATCTACAGGGGTCAGGACTCACCCCTCCACTTT. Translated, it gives CASSIYRGQDSPLHF.

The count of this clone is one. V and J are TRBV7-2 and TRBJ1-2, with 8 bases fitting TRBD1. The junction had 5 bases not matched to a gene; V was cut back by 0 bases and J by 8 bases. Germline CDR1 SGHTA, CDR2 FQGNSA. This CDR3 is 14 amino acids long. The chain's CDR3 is CASSLAPGGRGYTF. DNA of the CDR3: TGTGCCAGCAGCTTAGCGCCAGGGGGCCGGGGCTACACCTTC. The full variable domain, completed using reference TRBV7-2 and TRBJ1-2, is GAGVSQSPSNKVTEKGKDVELRCDPISGHTALYWYRQSLGQGLEFLIYFQGNSAPDKSGLPSDRFSAERTGGSVSTLTIQRTQQEDSAVYLCASSLAPGGRGYTFGSGTRLTVV.

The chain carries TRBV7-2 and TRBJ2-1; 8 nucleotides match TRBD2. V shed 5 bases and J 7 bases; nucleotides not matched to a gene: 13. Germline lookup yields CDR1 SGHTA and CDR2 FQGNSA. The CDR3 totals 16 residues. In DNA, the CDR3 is TGTGCCAGCAGCCTCATTTTCACAGGGACTAGTAATGAGCAGTTCTTC. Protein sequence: CASSLIFTGTSNEQFF. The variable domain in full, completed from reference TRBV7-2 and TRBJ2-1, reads GAGVSQSPSNKVTEKGKDVELRCDPISGHTALYWYRQSLGQGLEFLIYFQGNSAPDKSGLPSDRFSAERTGGSVSTLTIQRTQQEDSAVYLCASSLIFTGTSNEQFFGPGTRLTVL.

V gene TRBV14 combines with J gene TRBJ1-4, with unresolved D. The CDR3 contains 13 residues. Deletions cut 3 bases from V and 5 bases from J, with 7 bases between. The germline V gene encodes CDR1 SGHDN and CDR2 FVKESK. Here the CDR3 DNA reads TGTGCCAGCAGCCAGGCGGGGAATGAAAAACTGTTTTTT. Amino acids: CASSQAGNEKLFF.

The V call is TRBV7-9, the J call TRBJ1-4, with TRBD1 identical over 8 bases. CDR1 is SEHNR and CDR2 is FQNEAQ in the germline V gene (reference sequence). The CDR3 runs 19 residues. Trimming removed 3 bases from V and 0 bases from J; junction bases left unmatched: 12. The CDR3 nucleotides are TGTGCCAGCAGCTTTTCCCGTTTATCAGGGGGCCCAACTAATGAAAAACTGTTTTTT. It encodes CASSFSRLSGGPTNEKLFF.

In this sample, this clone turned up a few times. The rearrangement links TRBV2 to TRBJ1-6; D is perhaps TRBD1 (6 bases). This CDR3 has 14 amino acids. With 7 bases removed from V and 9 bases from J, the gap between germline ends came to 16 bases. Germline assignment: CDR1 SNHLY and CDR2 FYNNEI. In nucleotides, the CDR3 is TGTGCCAGCACTAGCGGGGGCCTAACTTCACCCCTCCACTTT. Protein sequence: CASTSGGLTSPLHF.

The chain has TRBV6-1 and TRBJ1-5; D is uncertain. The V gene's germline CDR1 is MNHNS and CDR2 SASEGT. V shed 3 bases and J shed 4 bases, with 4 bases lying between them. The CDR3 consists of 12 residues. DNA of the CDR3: TGTGCCAGCAGTGACGGGAATCAGCCCCAGCATTTT. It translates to CASSDGNQPQHF.

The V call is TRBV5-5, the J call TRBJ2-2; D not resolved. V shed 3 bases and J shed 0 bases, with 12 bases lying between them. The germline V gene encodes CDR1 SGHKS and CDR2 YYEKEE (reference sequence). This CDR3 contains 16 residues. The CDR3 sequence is CASSSTGLPNTGELFF. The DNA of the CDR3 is TGTGCCAGCAGCTCGACGGGTCTCCCGAACACCGGGGAGCTGTTTTTT.

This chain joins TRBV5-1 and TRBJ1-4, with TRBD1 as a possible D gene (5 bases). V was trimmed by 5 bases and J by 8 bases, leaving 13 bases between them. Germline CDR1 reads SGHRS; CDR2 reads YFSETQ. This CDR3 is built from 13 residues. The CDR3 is CASRAQGGEKLFF. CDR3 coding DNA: TGCGCCAGCAGAGCCCAGGGAGGCGAAAAACTGTTTTTT.

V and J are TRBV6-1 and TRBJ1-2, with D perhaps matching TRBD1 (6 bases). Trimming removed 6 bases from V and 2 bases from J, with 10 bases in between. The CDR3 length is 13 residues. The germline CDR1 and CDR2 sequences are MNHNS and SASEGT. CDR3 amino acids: CASRLGQNYGYTF. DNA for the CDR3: TGTGCCAGCAGGCTAGGACAGAACTATGGCTACACCTTC.

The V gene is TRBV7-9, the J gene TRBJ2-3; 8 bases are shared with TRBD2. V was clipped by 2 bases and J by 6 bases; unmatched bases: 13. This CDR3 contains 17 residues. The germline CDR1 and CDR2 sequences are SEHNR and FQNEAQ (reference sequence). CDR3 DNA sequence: TGTGCCAGCAGCTTACAGATCGGGCTAGCGGGCGGGGATACGCAGTATTTT. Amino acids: CASSLQIGLAGGDTQYF.

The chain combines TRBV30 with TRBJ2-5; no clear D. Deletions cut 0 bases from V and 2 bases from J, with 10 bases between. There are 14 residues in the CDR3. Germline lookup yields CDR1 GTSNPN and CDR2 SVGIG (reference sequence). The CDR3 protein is CAWSVRLGQETQYF. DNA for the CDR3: TGTGCCTGGAGTGTGAGACTTGGGCAAGAGACCCAGTACTTC.

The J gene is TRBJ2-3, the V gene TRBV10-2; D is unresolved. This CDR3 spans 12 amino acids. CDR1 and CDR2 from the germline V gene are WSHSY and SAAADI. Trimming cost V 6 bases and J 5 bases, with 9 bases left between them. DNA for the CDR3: TGCGCCAGCAGCCCTACGAGAGATACGCAGTATTTT. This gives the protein CASSPTRDTQYF.